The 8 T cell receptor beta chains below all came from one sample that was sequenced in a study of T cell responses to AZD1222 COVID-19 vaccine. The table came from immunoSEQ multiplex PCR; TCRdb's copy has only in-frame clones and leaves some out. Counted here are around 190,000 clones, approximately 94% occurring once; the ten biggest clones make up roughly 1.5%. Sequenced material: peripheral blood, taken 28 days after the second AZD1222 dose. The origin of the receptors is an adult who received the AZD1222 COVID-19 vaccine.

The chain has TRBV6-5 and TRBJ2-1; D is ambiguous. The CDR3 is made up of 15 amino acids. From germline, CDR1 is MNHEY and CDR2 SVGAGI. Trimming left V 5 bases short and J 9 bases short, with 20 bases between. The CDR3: CASSTQRTGLGEQFF. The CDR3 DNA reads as TGTGCCAGCAGTACCCAAAGGACGGGTTTGGGTGAGCAGTTCTTC.

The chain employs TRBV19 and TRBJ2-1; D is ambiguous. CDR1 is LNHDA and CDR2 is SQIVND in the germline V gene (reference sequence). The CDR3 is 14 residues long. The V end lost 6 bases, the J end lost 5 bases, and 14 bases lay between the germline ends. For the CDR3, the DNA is TGTGCCAGTAGAATAAAGCAAGAGAACAATGAGCAGTTCTTC. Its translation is CASRIKQENNEQFF.

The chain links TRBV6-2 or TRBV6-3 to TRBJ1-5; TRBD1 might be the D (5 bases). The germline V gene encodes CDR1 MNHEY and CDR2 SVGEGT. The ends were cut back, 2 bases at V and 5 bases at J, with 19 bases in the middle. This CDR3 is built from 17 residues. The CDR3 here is CASSYGIRTRRDQPQHF. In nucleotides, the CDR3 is TGTGCCAGCAGTTACGGTATACGGACACGGAGGGATCAGCCCCAGCATTTT.

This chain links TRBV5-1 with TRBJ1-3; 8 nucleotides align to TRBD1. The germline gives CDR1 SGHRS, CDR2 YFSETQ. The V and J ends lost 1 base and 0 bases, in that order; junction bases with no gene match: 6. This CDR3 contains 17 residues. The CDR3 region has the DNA TGCGCCAGCAGCTTGACCGGGACAGGTTTCTCTGGAAACACCATATATTTT. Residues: CASSLTGTGFSGNTIYF.

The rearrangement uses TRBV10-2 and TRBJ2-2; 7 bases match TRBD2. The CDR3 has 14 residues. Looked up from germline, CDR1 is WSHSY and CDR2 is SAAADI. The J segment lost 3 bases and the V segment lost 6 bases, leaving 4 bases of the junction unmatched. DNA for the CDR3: TGCGCCAGCAGGGGGGGGACGGACACCGGGGAGCTGTTTTTT. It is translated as CASRGGTDTGELFF.

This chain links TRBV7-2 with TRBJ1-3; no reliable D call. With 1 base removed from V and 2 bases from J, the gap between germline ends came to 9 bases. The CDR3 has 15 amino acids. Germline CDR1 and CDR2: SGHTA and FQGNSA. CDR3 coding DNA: TGTGCCAGCAGCTTAGGGCGCGGCACTGGAAACACCATATATTTT. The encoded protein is CASSLGRGTGNTIYF.

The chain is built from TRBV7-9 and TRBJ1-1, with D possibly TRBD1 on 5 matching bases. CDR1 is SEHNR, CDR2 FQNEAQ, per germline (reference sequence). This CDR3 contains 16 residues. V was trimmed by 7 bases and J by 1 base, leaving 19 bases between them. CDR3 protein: CASTPRGSLPNTEAFF. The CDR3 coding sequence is TGTGCCAGCACCCCGAGGGGCAGTTTACCGAACACTGAAGCTTTCTTT.

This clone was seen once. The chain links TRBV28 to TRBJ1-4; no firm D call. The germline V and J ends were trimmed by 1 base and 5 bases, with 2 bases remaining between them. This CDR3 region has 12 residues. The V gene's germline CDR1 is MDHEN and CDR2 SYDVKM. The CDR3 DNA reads TGTGCCAGCAGTTTATTGAATGAAAAACTGTTTTTT. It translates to CASSLLNEKLFF.